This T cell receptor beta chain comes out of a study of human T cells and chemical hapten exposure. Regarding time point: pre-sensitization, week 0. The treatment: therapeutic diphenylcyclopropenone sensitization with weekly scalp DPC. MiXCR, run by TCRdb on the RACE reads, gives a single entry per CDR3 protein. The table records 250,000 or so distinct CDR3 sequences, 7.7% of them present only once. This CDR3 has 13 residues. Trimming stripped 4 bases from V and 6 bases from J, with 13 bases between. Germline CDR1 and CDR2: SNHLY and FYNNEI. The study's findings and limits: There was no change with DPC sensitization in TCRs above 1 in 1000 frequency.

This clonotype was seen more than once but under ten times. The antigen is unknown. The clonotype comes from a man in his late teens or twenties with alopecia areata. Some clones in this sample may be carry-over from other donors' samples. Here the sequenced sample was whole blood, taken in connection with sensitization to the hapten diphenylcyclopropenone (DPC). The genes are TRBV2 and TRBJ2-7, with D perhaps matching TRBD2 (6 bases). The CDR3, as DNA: TGTGCCAGCAGTGTTTTGGCGGGGTCCGAGCAGTACGTC. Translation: CASSVLAGSEQYV.